A selection of T cell receptor beta chains follows, all from one sample in a study of response to subunit inactivated influenza vaccine. One entry per CDR3 protein results from TCRdb running MiXCR on the RT-PCR reads. The sample gives under 550,000 distinct CDR3 sequences, 7.5% to 8.5% of which show up once; 10% to 15% is in the top ten. Sequenced material: PBMCs from blood, taken around 2 years after vaccination. Receptor source: a man in his fifties or sixties who received an inactivated influenza vaccine. The CDR3 runs from the conserved cysteine through the conserved F or W.

TRBJ2-7	13	TRBV2	CASSRGSTGEQYF
TRBJ2-7	13	TRBV4-2	CASSQARGNEQYF
TRBJ2-1	16	TRBV11-2	CASSSTSGLFDNEQFF
TRBJ2-7	14	TRBV7-2	CASSPGASGYEQYF
TRBJ2-7	13	TRBV10-3	CAISESGGREQYF
TRBJ2-7	13	TRBV2	CASSEQLTYEQYF
TRBJ2-2	16	TRBV7-9	CASSFPGQGNTGELFF
TRBJ1-2	15	TRBV4-3	CASSPGGPGYYGYTF
TRBJ1-2	15	TRBV20-1	CSAGLFLTANYGYTF
TRBJ2-5	14	TRBV18	CASSPPVLRETQYF
TRBJ1-1	12	TRBV20-1	CRATGANTEAFF
TRBJ2-7	15	TRBV5-5	CASSSLAGGTYEQYF
TRBJ1-3	13	TRBV11-2	CASSRWARNPIYF
TRBJ2-1	15	TRBV2	CASRIGTGVNNEQFF
TRBJ2-1	18	TRBV11-1	CASSLFPRLAGVNNEQFF
TRBJ2-5	13	TRBV19	CAAGNRAQETQYF
TRBJ1-5	12	TRBV20-1	CSAGTLDQPQHF
TRBJ1-2	15	TRBV4-2	CASSQEGQGGLGYTF
TRBJ2-1	18	TRBV12-3/TRBV12-4	CASTIRSVAGYQHNEEFF
TRBJ2-1	14	TRBV20-1	CSARDPNRLNEQFF
TRBJ2-3	11	TRBV29-1	CSVGTGGTQYF
TRBJ2-3	14	TRBV7-2	CASSFEKGVPQQYF
TRBJ2-5	14	TRBV20-1	CSARDRLGGETQYF
TRBJ1-6	16	TRBV15	CATSRDEGRGGSPLHF
TRBJ2-1	13	TRBV4-3	CASSQDIGGEQFF